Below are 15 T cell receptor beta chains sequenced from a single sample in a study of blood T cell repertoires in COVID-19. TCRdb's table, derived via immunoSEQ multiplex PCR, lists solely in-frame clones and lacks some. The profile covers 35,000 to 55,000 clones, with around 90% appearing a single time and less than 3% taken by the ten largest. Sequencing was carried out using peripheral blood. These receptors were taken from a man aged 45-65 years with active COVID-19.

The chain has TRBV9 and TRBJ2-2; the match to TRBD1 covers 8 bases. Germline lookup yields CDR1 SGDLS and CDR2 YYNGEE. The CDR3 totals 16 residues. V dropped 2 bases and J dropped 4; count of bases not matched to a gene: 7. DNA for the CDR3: TGTGCCAGCAGCGTCGCCGGGACAGGACCCACCGGGGAGCTGTTTTTT. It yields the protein CASSVAGTGPTGELFF.

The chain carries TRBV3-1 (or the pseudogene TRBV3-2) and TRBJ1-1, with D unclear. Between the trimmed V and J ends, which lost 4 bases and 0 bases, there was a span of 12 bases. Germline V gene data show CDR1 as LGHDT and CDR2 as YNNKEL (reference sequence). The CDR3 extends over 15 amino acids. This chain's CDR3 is CASSPVQNVNTEAFF. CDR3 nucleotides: TGTGCCAGCAGCCCAGTACAGAATGTGAACACTGAAGCTTTCTTT.

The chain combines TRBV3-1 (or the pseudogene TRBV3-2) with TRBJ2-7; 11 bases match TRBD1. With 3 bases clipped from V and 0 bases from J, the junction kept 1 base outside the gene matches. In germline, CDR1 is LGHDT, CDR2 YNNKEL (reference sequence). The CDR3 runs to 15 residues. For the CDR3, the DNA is TGTGCCAGCAGCCAGGGACAGGGGGGCTCCTACGAGCAGTACTTC. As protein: CASSQGQGGSYEQYF.

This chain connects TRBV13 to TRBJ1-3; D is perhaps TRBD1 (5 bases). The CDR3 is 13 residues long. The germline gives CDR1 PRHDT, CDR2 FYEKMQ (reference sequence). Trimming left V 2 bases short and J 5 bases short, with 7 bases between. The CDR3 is CASSLTGRNTIYF. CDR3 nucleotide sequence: TGTGCCAGCAGCTTAACAGGTAGAAACACCATATATTTT.

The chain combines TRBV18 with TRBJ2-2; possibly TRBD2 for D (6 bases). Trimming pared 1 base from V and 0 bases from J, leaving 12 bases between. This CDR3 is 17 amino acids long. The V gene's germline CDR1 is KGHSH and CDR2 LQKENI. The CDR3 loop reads CASSPLAATANTGELFF. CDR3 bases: TGTGCCAGCTCACCACTAGCGGCCACAGCGAACACCGGGGAGCTGTTTTTT.

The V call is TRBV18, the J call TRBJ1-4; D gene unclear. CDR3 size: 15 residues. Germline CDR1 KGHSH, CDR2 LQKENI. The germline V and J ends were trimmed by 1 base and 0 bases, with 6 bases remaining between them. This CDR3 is CASSPLAATNEKLFF. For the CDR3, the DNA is TGTGCCAGCTCACCACTGGCCGCAACTAATGAAAAACTGTTTTTT.

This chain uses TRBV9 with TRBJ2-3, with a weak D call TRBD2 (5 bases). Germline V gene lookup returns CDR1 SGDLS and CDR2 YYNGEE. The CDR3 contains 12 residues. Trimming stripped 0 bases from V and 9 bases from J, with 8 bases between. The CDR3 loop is CASSVVGSTQYF. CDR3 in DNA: TGTGCCAGCAGCGTAGTAGGGAGCACGCAGTATTTT.

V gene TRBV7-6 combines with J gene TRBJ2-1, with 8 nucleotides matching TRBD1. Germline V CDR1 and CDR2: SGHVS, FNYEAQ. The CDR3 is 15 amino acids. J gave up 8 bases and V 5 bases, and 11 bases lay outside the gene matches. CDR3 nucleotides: TGTGCCAGCAGCCCCGGACAGGGCAAAAGCCATGAGCAGTTCTTC. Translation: CASSPGQGKSHEQFF.

The DNA for the CDR3 is TGTGCCAGTAAGAACAGGGTAGGCAATCAGCCCCAGCATTTT. Its protein product is CASKNRVGNQPQHF. This chain uses TRBV19 with TRBJ1-5; D possibly corresponds to TRBD1 (6 bases). Trimming took 7 bases from V and 2 from J, leaving 12 bases between them. Germline V gene lookup returns CDR1 LNHDA and CDR2 SQIVND (reference sequence). The CDR3 covers 14 residues. Using reference TRBV19 and TRBJ1-5 for the parts outside the CDR3, the full variable domain is DGGITQSPKYLFRKEGQNVTLSCEQNLNHDAMYWYRQDPGQGLRLIYYSQIVNDFQKGDIAEGYSVSREKKESFPLTVTSAQKNPTAFYLCASKNRVGNQPQHFGDGTRLSIL.

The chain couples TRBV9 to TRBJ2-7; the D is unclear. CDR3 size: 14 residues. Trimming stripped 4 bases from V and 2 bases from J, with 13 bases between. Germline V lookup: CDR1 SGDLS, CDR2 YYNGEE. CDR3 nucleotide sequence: TGTGCCAGCAGCCCGTCTACAGCTACCTACGAGCAGTACTTC. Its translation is CASSPSTATYEQYF.

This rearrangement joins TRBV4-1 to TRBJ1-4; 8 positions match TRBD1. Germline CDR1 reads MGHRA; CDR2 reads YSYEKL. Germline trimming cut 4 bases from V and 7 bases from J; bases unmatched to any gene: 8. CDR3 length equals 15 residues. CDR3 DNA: TGCGCCAGCAGCCCCCCCGGGACAGGTAGTGAAAAACTGTTTTTT. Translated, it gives CASSPPGTGSEKLFF.

CDR3 coding DNA: TGTGCCAGCAGCTTGGGCCTAGCGGGGGGGCTGGGCGAGTTCTTC. It translates to CASSLGLAGGLGEFF. The V call is TRBV11-2, the J call TRBJ2-1; 12 bases align to TRBD2. Germline values: CDR1 SGHAT, CDR2 FQNNGV. This CDR3 spans 15 amino acids. V gave up 3 bases and J gave up 14 bases; unmatched junction bases: 11.

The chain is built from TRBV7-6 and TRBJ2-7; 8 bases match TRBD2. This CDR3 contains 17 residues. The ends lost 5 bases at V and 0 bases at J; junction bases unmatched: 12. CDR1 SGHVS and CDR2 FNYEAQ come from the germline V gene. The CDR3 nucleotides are TGTGCCAGCAGCCCGGGGGGGGCAGGCGAGCCCTCCTACGAGCAGTACTTC. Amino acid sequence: CASSPGGAGEPSYEQYF.

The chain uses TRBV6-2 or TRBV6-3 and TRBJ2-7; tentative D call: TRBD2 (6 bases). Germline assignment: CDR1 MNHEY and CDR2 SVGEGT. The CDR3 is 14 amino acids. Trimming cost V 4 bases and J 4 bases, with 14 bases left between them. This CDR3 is CASSFNGGNYEQYF. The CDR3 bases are TGTGCCAGCAGTTTCAACGGGGGTAATTACGAGCAGTACTTC.

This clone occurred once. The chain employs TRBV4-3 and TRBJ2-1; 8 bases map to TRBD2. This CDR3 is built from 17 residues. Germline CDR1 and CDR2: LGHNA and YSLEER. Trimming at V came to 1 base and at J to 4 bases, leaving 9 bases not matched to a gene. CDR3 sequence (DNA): TGCGCCAGCAGCCAAGGGAGCGCGGGGGGCTTGTACAATGAGCAGTTCTTC. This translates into CASSQGSAGGLYNEQFF.